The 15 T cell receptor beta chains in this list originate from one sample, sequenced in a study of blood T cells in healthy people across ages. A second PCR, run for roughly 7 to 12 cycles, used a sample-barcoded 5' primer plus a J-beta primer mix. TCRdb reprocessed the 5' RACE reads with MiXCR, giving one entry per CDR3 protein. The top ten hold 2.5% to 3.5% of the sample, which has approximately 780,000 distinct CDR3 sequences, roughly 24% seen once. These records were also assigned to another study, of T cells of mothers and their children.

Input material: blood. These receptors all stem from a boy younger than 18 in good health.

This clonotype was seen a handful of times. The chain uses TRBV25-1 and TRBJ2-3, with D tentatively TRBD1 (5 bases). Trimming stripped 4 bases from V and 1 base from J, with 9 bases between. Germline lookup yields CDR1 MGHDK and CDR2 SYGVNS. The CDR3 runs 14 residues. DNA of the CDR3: TGTGCCAGCAGTGCACAGGACCGCACAGATACGCAGTATTTT. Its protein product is CASSAQDRTDTQYF.

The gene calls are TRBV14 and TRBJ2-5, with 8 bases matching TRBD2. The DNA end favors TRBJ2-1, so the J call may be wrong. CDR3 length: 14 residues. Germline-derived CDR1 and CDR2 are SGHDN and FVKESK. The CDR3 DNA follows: TGTGCCAGCAGCCCTCTTCGGGGGGGCGGTGAGCAGTTCTTC. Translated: CASSPLRGGGEQFF.

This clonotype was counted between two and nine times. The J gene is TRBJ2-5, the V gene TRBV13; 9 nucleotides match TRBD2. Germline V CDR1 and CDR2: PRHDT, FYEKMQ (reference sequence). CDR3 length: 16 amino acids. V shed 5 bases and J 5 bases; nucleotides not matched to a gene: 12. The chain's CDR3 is CASSGPGTSYGETQYF. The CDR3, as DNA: TGTGCCAGCAGCGGACCCGGGACTAGCTATGGGGAGACCCAGTACTTC.

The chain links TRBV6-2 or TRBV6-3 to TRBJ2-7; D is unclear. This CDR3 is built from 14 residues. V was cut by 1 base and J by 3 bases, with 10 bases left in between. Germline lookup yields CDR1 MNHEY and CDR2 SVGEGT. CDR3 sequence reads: CASSYLGPIYEQYF. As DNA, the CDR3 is TGTGCCAGCAGTTACTTAGGGCCCATCTACGAGCAGTACTTC.

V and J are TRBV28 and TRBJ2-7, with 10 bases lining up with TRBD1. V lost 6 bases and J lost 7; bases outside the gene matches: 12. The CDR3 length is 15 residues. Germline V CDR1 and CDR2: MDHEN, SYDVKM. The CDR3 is CASSAPGQGFREQYF. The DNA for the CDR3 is TGTGCCAGCAGCGCCCCGGGACAGGGGTTCAGGGAGCAGTACTTC.

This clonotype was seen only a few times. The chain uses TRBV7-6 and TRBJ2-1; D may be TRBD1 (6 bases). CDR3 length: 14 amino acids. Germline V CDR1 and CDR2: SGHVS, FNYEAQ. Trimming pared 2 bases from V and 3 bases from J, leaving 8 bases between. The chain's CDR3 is CASSLKDSYNEQFF. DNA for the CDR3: TGTGCCAGCAGCTTAAAGGACAGCTACAATGAGCAGTTCTTC. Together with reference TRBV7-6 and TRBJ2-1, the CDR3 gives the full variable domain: GAGVSQSPRYKVTKRGQDVALRCDPISGHVSLYWYRQALGQGPEFLTYFNYEAQQDKSGLPNDRFSAERPEGSISTLTIQRTEQRDSAMYRCASSLKDSYNEQFFGPGTRLTVL.

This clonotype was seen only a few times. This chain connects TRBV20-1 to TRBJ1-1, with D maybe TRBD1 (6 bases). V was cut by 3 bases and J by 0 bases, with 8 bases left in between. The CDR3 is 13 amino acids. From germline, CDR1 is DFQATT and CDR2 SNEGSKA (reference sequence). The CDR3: CSARGGLNTEAFF. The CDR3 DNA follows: TGCAGTGCTAGGGGGGGCTTGAACACTGAAGCTTTCTTT.

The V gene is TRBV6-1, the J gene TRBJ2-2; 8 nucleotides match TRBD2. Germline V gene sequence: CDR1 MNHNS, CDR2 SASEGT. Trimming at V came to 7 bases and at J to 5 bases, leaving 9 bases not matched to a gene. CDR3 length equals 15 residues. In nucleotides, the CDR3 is TGTGCCAGCAAGAACCCGGGGGGGTCGACCGGGGAGCTGTTTTTT. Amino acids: CASKNPGGSTGELFF.

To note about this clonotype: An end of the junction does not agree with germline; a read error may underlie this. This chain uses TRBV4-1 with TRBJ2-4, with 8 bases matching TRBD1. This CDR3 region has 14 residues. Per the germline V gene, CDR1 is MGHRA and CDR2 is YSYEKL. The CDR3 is CASSQDAGGLNSDF. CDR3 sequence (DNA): TGCGCCAGCAGCCAAGACGCAGGGGGCCTAAACTCGGACTTC.

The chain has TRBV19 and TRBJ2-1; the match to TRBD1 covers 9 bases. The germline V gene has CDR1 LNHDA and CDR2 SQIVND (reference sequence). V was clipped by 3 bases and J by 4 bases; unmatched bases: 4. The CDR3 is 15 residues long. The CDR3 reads CASSIWDREYNEQFF. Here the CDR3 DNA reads TGTGCCAGTAGTATCTGGGACAGGGAATACAATGAGCAGTTCTTC.

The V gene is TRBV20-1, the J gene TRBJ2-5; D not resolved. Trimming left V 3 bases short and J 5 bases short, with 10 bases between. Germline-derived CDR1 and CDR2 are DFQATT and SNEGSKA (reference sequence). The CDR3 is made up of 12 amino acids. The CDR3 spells CSARGRWETQYF. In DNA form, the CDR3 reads TGCAGTGCTAGGGGAAGGTGGGAGACCCAGTACTTC.

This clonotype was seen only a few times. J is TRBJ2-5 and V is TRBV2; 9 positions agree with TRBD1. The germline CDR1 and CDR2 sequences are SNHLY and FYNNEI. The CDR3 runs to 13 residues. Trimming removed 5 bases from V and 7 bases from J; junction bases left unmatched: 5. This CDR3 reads CASSTGGSATQYF. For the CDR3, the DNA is TGTGCCAGCAGTACAGGGGGCTCCGCGACCCAGTACTTC. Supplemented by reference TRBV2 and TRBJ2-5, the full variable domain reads EPEVTQTPSHQVTQMGQEVILRCVPISNHLYFYWYRQILGQKVEFLVSFYNNEISEKSEIFDDQFSVERPDGSNFTLKIRSTKLEDSAMYFCASSTGGSATQYFGPGTRLLVL.

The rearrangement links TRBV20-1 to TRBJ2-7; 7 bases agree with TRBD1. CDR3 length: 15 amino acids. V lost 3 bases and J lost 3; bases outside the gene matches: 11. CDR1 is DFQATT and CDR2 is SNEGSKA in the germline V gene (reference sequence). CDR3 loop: CSASSDRVIIYEQYF. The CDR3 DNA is TGCAGTGCTAGCAGCGACAGGGTGATAATCTACGAGCAGTACTTC.

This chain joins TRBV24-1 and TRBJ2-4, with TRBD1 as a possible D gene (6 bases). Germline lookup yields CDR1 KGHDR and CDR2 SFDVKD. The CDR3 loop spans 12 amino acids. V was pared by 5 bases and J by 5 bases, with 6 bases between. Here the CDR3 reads CATSAGENIQYF. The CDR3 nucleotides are TGTGCCACCAGTGCAGGGGAAAACATTCAGTACTTC.

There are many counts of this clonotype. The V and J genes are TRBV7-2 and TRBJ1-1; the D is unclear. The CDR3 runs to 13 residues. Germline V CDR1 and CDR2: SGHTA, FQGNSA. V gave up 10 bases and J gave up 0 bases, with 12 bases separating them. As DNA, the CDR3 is TGTGCCACCAGGAGGGAGATGAACACTGAAGCTTTCTTT. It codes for CATRREMNTEAFF.